This TCR beta chain was retrieved from a study of cytomegalovirus exposure and HLA in healthy donors. Turning to the study itself: Among the 350 to 400 donors who were genotyped, roughly 76% fell in the genetic ancestry cluster that is associated with self-reported Caucasian donors.

With 60 Vbeta and 13 Jbeta primers, the PCR was carried out. Clones were read by immunoSEQ multiplex PCR, and TCRdb kept only the in-frame ones, dropping some. The sample records over 250,000 clones, 65% to 85% being singletons. There are 11 residues in the CDR3. CDR1 and CDR2 (germline): GTSNPN, SVGIG (reference sequence). The V and J ends lost 1 base and 4 bases respectively, with 2 bases between them. Study outcomes and limitations: TCR beta V segments were, for the most part, productive about 87% or about 30% of the time in an earlier analysis. For cytomegalovirus status, the classifier reportedly gave diagnoses with high specificity and sensitivity. Some highly shared sequence variants likely arose as a pipeline artifact.

This clone was observed a single time. Its antigen remains unknown. The TCR originated in a female donor in good health and CMV-seronegative. This chain joins TRBV30 and TRBJ2-1, with unresolved D. Sequencing input: PBMCs. CDR3 protein: CAWSAYNEQFF. Written as DNA, the CDR3 is TGTGCCTGGAGTGCGTACAATGAGCAGTTCTTC.